This TCR beta chain was sequenced in a study of memory CD4+ T cells and cytomegalovirus serostatus. At the level of the study: Healthy Belgian adult donors included about nine CMV-positive and about two dozen CMV-negative people. Whole-study results and caveats: About two fifths of the roughly 150 known CMV-associated TCRbeta sequences appeared in CD4+ memory.

Worth noting for this clone: Its matching antigen is unknown.

Trimming cost V 4 bases and J 6 bases, with 14 bases left between them. From germline, CDR1 is SGHNT and CDR2 YYREEE (reference sequence). The CDR3 extends over 14 amino acids. Original handling: Out-of-frame sequences were removed, leaving 2,000,000 or so distinct TCRbeta sequences. Clones were read by immunoSEQ multiplex PCR, and TCRdb kept only the in-frame ones, dropping some. V and J calls and clone size are given by that table; D and trimming were obtained from the DNA. The sample holds 46,000 or so clones, under 80% seen once. Single viable CD3+CD4+CD8-CD45RO+ cells were sorted as the memory CD4+ T cells. CMV serostatus came from serum IgG against pp150, pp28, p38, p52.

This chain links TRBV5-4 with TRBJ2-1, with D possibly being TRBD2 (6 bases). The sequence was obtained from an adult in good health and CMV-seronegative. Sequencing input: memory CD4+ T cells from blood. The CDR3 DNA follows: TGTGCCAGCAGCGCGTTGGGGGGAACCAATGAGCAGTTCTTC. Its protein is CASSALGGTNEQFF.